This T cell receptor beta chain was recorded in a study of blood T cell repertoires in COVID-19. Across the whole study: Some COVID-19 samples were acute and others convalescent; all came from the United States, Italy and Spain. Sources were T cells, B-cell-depleted T cells, or PBMCs; the material itself was cDNA or gDNA.

The CDR3 is made up of 14 amino acids. V lost 3 bases and J 2 bases, leaving 8 bases between the germline ends. Germline V lookup: CDR1 LGHNT, CDR2 FRNRAP. In the original analysis: How many nucleated cells were present was estimated from reference gene primer amplification. The method was immunoSEQ multiplex PCR; TCRdb's version includes in-frame clones alone and lacks a portion of them. V and J calls and clone size are those listed in that table; D and trimming were worked out from the DNA. The sample yields 95,000 to 150,000 clones, around 79% seen once. What was sequenced was peripheral blood. The receptor was isolated from a man aged 65 to 85 with acute or convalescent COVID-19. This rearrangement joins TRBV12-5 to TRBJ1-5; weak D call: TRBD1 (5 bases). DNA of the CDR3: TGTGCTAGTGGTTTAGGGGTGGGCAATCAGCCCCAGCATTTT. Amino acids: CASGLGVGNQPQHF.